The 3 T cell receptor beta chains listed next were all sequenced from one sample in a study of OX40 agonist ivuxolimab in advanced cancers. TCRdb's table, derived via immunoSEQ multiplex PCR, lists solely in-frame clones and lacks some. Of approximately 70,000 clones listed, roughly 85% are singletons. The sequencing used CD4+ or CD8+ T cells sorted from blood, collected in a trial of the OX40 agonist ivuxolimab. The origin of the receptors is an adult with an advanced solid tumor such as melanoma, head and neck, liver or kidney cancer.

By frequency in the sample, this clone is medium-sized. The rearrangement links TRBV7-2 to TRBJ2-2; D remains unclear. V was cut by 1 base and J by 6 bases, with 6 bases left in between. The CDR3 has 13 amino acids. From germline, CDR1 is SGHTA and CDR2 FQGNSA. The CDR3 DNA sequence: TGTGCCAGCAGCTTAGTAGGACCCGGGGAGCTGTTTTTT. The encoded protein is CASSLVGPGELFF.

This clone ranks as medium-sized. The chain links TRBV2 to TRBJ1-1; no firm D call. V was pared by 6 bases and J by 1 base, with 9 bases between. The germline V gene encodes CDR1 SNHLY and CDR2 FYNNEI. This CDR3 is built from 13 residues. CDR3 sequence reads: CASSLRGNTEAFF. The CDR3 DNA reads as TGTGCCAGCAGCCTTCGGGGGAACACTGAAGCTTTCTTT.

The V call is TRBV7-9, the J call TRBJ2-1; the D call may be TRBD1 or TRBD2 (5 bases each). CDR1 and CDR2 from the germline V gene are SEHNR and FQNEAQ (reference sequence). CDR3 length equals 18 residues. Deletions cut 5 bases from V and 2 bases from J, with 22 bases between. CDR3 DNA sequence: TGTGCCAGCAGCCGGGAAAGACATGCAGGGCTCACCTACAATGAGCAGTTCTTC. Translating it yields CASSRERHAGLTYNEQFF. The entire variable domain, with the rest obtained from reference TRBV7-9 and TRBJ2-1, is as follows: DTGVSQNPRHKITKRGQNVTFRCDPISEHNRLYWYRQTLGQGPEFLTYFQNEAQLEKSRLLSDRFSAERPKGSFSTLEIQRTEQGDSAMYLCASSRERHAGLTYNEQFFGPGTRLTVL.